These 24 T cell receptor beta chains came from one sample sequenced in a study of graft-versus-host responses after intestinal transplantation. Antigens of these TCRs are unknown. Sequencing used immunoSEQ multiplex PCR; TCRdb keeps in-frame clones, though not all of them. Among more than 95,000 clones listed, over 85% were seen once. The source material was unstimulated CD8+ T cells sorted from spleen or lymph node cells, sampled before intestinal transplant. All receptors come from a human donor who received an intestinal transplant.

This rearrangement joins TRBV27 to TRBJ2-1; 13 nucleotides match TRBD2. Germline V gene sequence: CDR1 MNHEY, CDR2 SMNVEV (reference sequence). V shed 7 bases, J shed 4 bases, and the junction held 13 bases outside the gene matches. This CDR3 is built from 18 residues. The CDR3 here is CASIKVGGTSGVYNEQFF. The CDR3 DNA is TGTGCCAGCATCAAGGTTGGTGGGACTAGCGGGGTTTACAATGAGCAGTTCTTC.

CDR3: CASSPYPGGTLNEQYF. The CDR3 DNA reads as TGTGCCAGCAGCCCCTATCCTGGTGGTACCCTAAACGAGCAGTACTTC. The genes are TRBV5-4 and TRBJ2-7; D gene unclear. CDR1 and CDR2 from the germline V gene are SGHNT and YYREEE (reference sequence). There are 16 residues in the CDR3. The ends were cut back, 4 bases at V and 5 bases at J, with 22 bases in the middle.

J is TRBJ2-1 and V is TRBV2, with 7 bases fitting TRBD1. The CDR3 spans 12 residues. Germline trimming cut 4 bases from V and 11 bases from J; bases unmatched to any gene: 5. In germline, CDR1 is SNHLY, CDR2 FYNNEI. This CDR3 reads CASSGKQGKQFF. The CDR3 DNA is TGTGCCAGCAGTGGGAAACAGGGGAAGCAGTTCTTC.

The chain carries TRBV7-9 and TRBJ2-1; 8 bases agree with TRBD2. V lost 1 base, J lost 7 bases, and 9 bases stayed unmatched. CDR1 is SEHNR, CDR2 FQNEAQ, per germline (reference sequence). The CDR3 extends over 16 amino acids. The CDR3 DNA is TGTGCCAGCAGCTTAGTTGTTAGCGGGGCTCGGAATGAGCAGTTCTTC. This translates into CASSLVVSGARNEQFF. Full variable domain (outside the CDR3, taken from reference TRBV7-9 and TRBJ2-1): DTGVSQNPRHKITKRGQNVTFRCDPISEHNRLYWYRQTLGQGPEFLTYFQNEAQLEKSRLLSDRFSAERPKGSFSTLEIQRTEQGDSAMYLCASSLVVSGARNEQFFGPGTRLTVL.

The chain uses TRBV11-1 and TRBJ2-1; D is ambiguous. Germline-derived CDR1 and CDR2 are SGHAT and FQDESV (reference sequence). This CDR3 has 15 amino acids. Trimming left V 2 bases short and J 5 bases short, with 13 bases between. For the CDR3, the DNA is TGTGCCAGCAGCTTAATCCCCCGTCTGGACAATGAGCAGTTCTTC. Its translation is CASSLIPRLDNEQFF.

V is TRBV30 and J is TRBJ1-1, with 8 bases fitting TRBD1. The CDR3 is 14 amino acids. The germline V gene has CDR1 GTSNPN and CDR2 SVGIG (reference sequence). Trimming at V came to 7 bases and at J to 0 bases, leaving 7 bases not matched to a gene. The CDR3 loop reads CAYMTGDMNTEAFF. The DNA for the CDR3 is TGTGCCTACATGACAGGGGATATGAACACTGAAGCTTTCTTT.

The J gene is TRBJ1-2, the V gene TRBV5-4; D may be TRBD1 (5 bases). The germline V gene encodes CDR1 SGHNT and CDR2 YYREEE (reference sequence). Trimming took off 4 bases at V and 4 bases at J, with 11 bases between the two ends. The CDR3 sequence is 13 residues long. The DNA of the CDR3 is TGTGCCAGCAGCCCGGGGGGGTTCTATGGCTACACCTTC. This sequence encodes CASSPGGFYGYTF. The whole variable domain, remainder taken from reference TRBV5-4 and TRBJ1-2, is ETGVTQSPTHLIKTRGQQVTLRCSSQSGHNTVSWYQQALGQGPQFIFQYYREEENGRGNFPPRFSGLQFPNYSSELNVNALELDDSALYLCASSPGGFYGYTFGSGTRLTVV.

The rearrangement uses TRBV5-6 and TRBJ2-5; 11 bases map to TRBD2. The germline CDR1 and CDR2 sequences are SGHDT and YYEEEE. J was trimmed by 2 bases and V by 0 bases; bases with no gene match: 3. This CDR3 contains 16 residues. This CDR3 reads CASSLVSGGVQETQYF. Written as DNA, the CDR3 is TGTGCCAGCAGCTTGGTTAGCGGGGGGGTACAAGAGACCCAGTACTTC.

The chain recombines TRBV9 with TRBJ2-7; 10 bases agree with TRBD2. Trimming removed 2 bases from V and 4 bases from J; junction bases left unmatched: 9. The CDR3 totals 16 residues. Germline CDR1 SGDLS, CDR2 YYNGEE. Written as DNA, the CDR3 is TGTGCCAGCAGCGTCGGTCTAGCGGGGGCGTCTTACGAGCAGTACTTC. Its protein product is CASSVGLAGASYEQYF.

In DNA form, the CDR3 reads TGTGCCAGCACTCGATCAGGGGGCGCGATGAACGAGCAGTACTTC. This translates into CASTRSGGAMNEQYF. This chain links TRBV9 with TRBJ2-7, with 8 nucleotides matching TRBD1. The V gene end was trimmed by 6 bases and the J gene end by 5 bases; junction bases not matched to a gene: 13. From germline, CDR1 is SGDLS and CDR2 YYNGEE. This CDR3 has 15 amino acids.

The genes are TRBV4-1 and TRBJ2-1, with TRBD2 identical over 7 bases. Trimming at V came to 4 bases and at J to 6 bases, leaving 12 bases not matched to a gene. CDR1 is MGHRA, CDR2 YSYEKL, per germline. This CDR3 spans 16 amino acids. The CDR3: CASSPRLAATTNEQFF. Written as DNA, the CDR3 is TGCGCCAGCAGCCCTAGGCTAGCGGCGACGACCAATGAGCAGTTCTTC.

The chain links TRBV27 to TRBJ2-5, with 8 bases aligning to TRBD2. CDR3 length: 13 residues. The V and J ends lost 8 bases and 5 bases, in that order; junction bases with no gene match: 7. Germline V lookup: CDR1 MNHEY, CDR2 SMNVEV (reference sequence). The chain's CDR3 is CASGAGGMETQYF. The DNA of the CDR3 is TGTGCCAGCGGGGCGGGGGGCATGGAGACCCAGTACTTC.

V usage is TRBV23-1 and J usage is TRBJ2-3; 11 positions match TRBD2. TRBV23-1 is an ORF, with its function uncertain. The CDR3 has 15 amino acids. The V gene end was trimmed by 6 bases and the J gene end by 6 bases; junction bases not matched to a gene: 8. The CDR3, as DNA: TGCGCCAGCAGACGGACTAGCGGGTGGTGGGATACGCAGTATTTT. It translates to CASRRTSGWWDTQYF.

This chain uses TRBV6-1 with TRBJ2-7, with TRBD2 as a possible D gene (6 bases). In germline, CDR1 is MNHNS, CDR2 SASEGT. Trimming cost V 6 bases and J 7 bases, with 22 bases left between them. This CDR3 has 15 residues. Here the CDR3 DNA reads TGTGCCAGCAGCCCCGGGGCCCTAGCCCGGGGGGAGCAGTACTTC. Its translation: CASSPGALARGEQYF.

The chain has TRBV27 and TRBJ1-4, with D uncertain. CDR3 size: 16 residues. Germline V lookup: CDR1 MNHEY, CDR2 SMNVEV (reference sequence). The ends were cut back, 3 bases at V and 4 bases at J, with 15 bases in the middle. The CDR3 protein is CASSFSAIISNEKLFF. CDR3 nucleotides: TGTGCCAGCAGTTTCTCAGCGATCATTAGTAATGAAAAACTGTTTTTT.

The chain combines TRBV29-1 with TRBJ2-1; 10 bases fit TRBD1. The CDR3 totals 14 residues. CDR1 and CDR2 from the germline V gene are SQVTM and ANQGSEA. Germline trimming cut 2 bases from V and 4 bases from J; bases unmatched to any gene: 2. CDR3 coding DNA: TGCAGCGTTGAATGGGACAGGGGTTACAATGAGCAGTTCTTC. Residues: CSVEWDRGYNEQFF.

The CDR3 sequence: CASSPPRVGETGELFF. Here the CDR3 DNA reads TGTGCCAGCAGCCCCCCTAGGGTAGGGGAGACCGGGGAGCTGTTTTTT. This chain uses TRBV5-4 with TRBJ2-2; D may be TRBD1 or TRBD2 (5 bases each). This CDR3 has 16 residues. From germline, CDR1 is SGHNT and CDR2 YYREEE (reference sequence). The V end lost 4 bases, the J end lost 5 bases, and 18 bases lay between the germline ends.

The table lists this clone with a few counts. The rearrangement joins TRBV15 to TRBJ1-3; TRBD1 matches 8 bases. This CDR3 region has 17 residues. The junction had 5 bases not matched to a gene; V was cut back by 1 base and J by 0 bases. The V gene's germline CDR1 is LNHNV and CDR2 YYDKDF (reference sequence). The CDR3 DNA reads as TGTGCCACCAGCAGAGGACAGGGGCCCCCCTCTGGAAACACCATATATTTT. Protein: CATSRGQGPPSGNTIYF.

The chain couples TRBV5-1 to TRBJ1-6; D ambiguous. The length of the CDR3 is 15 residues. V lost 4 bases, J lost 6 bases, and 14 bases lay in between. Germline V gene lookup returns CDR1 SGHRS and CDR2 YFSETQ. The CDR3 loop is CASSPAGITNSPLHF. CDR3 nucleotides: TGCGCCAGCAGCCCCGCCGGGATCACTAATTCACCCCTCCACTTT.

The table lists this clone with a few counts. The chain recombines TRBV7-9 with TRBJ1-2; 8 bases are shared with TRBD1. Germline CDR1 and CDR2: SEHNR and FQNEAQ (reference sequence). The CDR3 covers 11 residues. The DNA for the CDR3 is TGTGTAGCAGGGGGCTCCTATGGCTACACCTTC. Translated, it gives CVAGGSYGYTF.

The chain links TRBV27 to TRBJ2-1, with 9 bases lining up with TRBD2. The CDR3 has 15 amino acids. After removal of 5 bases from V and 10 bases from J, the junction contained 12 bases not matched to a gene. In germline, CDR1 is MNHEY, CDR2 SMNVEV (reference sequence). CDR3 sequence (DNA): TGTGCCAGCAGTAGGCGTCTAGCGGGGATGTCGGAGCAGTTCTTC. Its protein is CASSRRLAGMSEQFF.

The V gene is TRBV6-5, the J gene TRBJ1-1; D is unclear. Trimming removed 7 bases from V and 6 bases from J, with 9 bases in between. Germline CDR1 MNHEY, CDR2 SVGAGI. This CDR3 comprises 11 residues. CDR3 bases: TGTGCCAGCATACACCCGTCTGAAGCTTTCTTT. Translated: CASIHPSEAFF.

The rearrangement uses TRBV4-1 and TRBJ1-1; tentative D call: TRBD1 (5 bases). CDR3 length: 14 amino acids. CDR1 is MGHRA and CDR2 is YSYEKL in the germline V gene. Trimming cost V 0 bases and J 4 bases, with 9 bases left between them. CDR3 residues: CASSQEEGSTEAFF. The CDR3 DNA follows: TGCGCCAGCAGCCAAGAAGAGGGGAGCACTGAAGCTTTCTTT.

The chain recombines TRBV25-1 with TRBJ2-7, with D uncertain. Trimming left V 5 bases short and J 3 bases short, with 5 bases between. Germline assignment: CDR1 MGHDK and CDR2 SYGVNS. This CDR3 has 11 residues. The CDR3 region is CASSLHYEQYF. The CDR3 bases are TGTGCCAGCAGTCTTCACTACGAGCAGTACTTC.